The T cell receptor beta chain described here comes from a study of T-cell memory formation after mild COVID-19 (dated by TCRdb to the early 2020s). Describing the broader study: TCR sequence clusters from the two donors were found to be largely donor specific. Longitudinal TCRalpha and TCRbeta repertoire sequencing tracked T-cell clones expanding and contracting after mild COVID-19 in a couple of donors. Two young, previously healthy adult volunteers, one female and one male, were included in the cohort.

This clonotype was detected only a few times. Its antigen is not yet known. No much larger clonotype is one base removed from it; base qualities were not supplied. The instrument given in TCRdb is Illumina NovaSeq 6000. TCRalpha and TCRbeta cDNA libraries were built by 5'RACE with constant-segment primers, adding sample barcodes and unique molecular identifiers. Trizol reagent was used to extract RNA from every sample. Library amplification was performed in two PCR steps, and a second sample barcode and Illumina TruSeq adapters were introduced in the second step. Libraries were sequenced on an Illumina NovaSeq with 2 x 150 bp paired-end reads. The authors processed their data as follows. The reads were demultiplexed and collapsed into UMI-guided consensus sequences using migec v1.2.7. Using mixcr v2.1.11, the UMI consensuses were aligned to TRA and TRB V and J templates and assembled into clonotypes. Clonotypes were classified as expanded or contracted when called significant by both edgeR and NoisET, with noise models trained on biological replicates. For edgeR calls, the cutoffs were a false discovery rate-adjusted p below 0.01 and a log2 fold-change threshold of 1. PCA with hierarchical clustering of max-normalized trajectories of the 1000 most abundant clonotypes was used as exploratory dynamics analysis. Separately sequenced CD4+ and CD8+ repertoires were used to assign a CD4 or CD8 phenotype to each responding clone. Using fastp trimming at Q25 and MiXCR clonotype assembly, TCRdb reanalyzed the public sequencing data and kept in-frame beta chains. Each record represents a unique CDR3 protein, reported with the most common genes and DNA among its rows. The V and J calls were determined by TCRdb, not by the authors. Across this sample there are almost 550,000 distinct CDR3 sequences, with roughly 21% seen only once. About 12% of the sample is in the top ten clones.

V and J lose 4 bases and 8 bases, and a span of 8 bases separates them. According to the germline V gene, CDR1 reads MRHNA and CDR2 reads SNTAGT. The CDR3 holds 11 amino acids from the cysteine to the phenylalanine. Only the CDR3 portion is preserved as DNA: 33 bases, with reading frame beginning at the first base. Ficoll-Paque density gradient centrifugation was the method used to isolate PBMCs. What the authors observed across the whole study: Contracting CD4+ clones turned up mainly in the CM and EM memory subsets, whereas EMRA was where CD8+ clones were enriched. Only two mild cases were covered by the study, and larger cohorts that include severe cases with pre-infection samples were considered necessary. SARS-CoV-2 specificity of the second-wave clones peaking on day 37 was not confirmed. Some responding clones were found in pre-infection memory, which suggests that pre-existing cross-reactive memory T cells took part in the SARS-CoV-2 response. From day 15 to 85, contracting clones showed balanced CD4/CD8 phenotypes, whereas a second wave of clones that expanded from day 15 to 37 leaned towards CD4+.

The source of this sequence is an adult woman who had mild COVID-19 (a few samples of this study predate the infection). The sample titles of this study are shuffled in the database, so cell type and time point are left out; the donor was told from shared clones. The sequenced material came from PBMCs or a T cell subset sorted from them (not recorded which). The receptor chain draws on TRBV6-4 and TRBJ1-1, with TRBD1 perhaps the D gene, on 5 matching bases. The DNA reads TGTGCCAGCAGTGGGGACCTAGAAGCTTTCTTT. Its coded protein is CASSGDLEAFF.